Below are 29 T cell receptor beta chains sequenced from a single sample in a study of blood T cell repertoires in COVID-19. Repertoires were generated with immunoSEQ multiplex PCR, while TCRdb's copy carries only in-frame clones and drops some. The sample lists some 110,000 clones, under 80% occurring once. The sequenced sample was peripheral blood. These receptors all come from a woman in her 70s with acute or convalescent COVID-19.

This chain uses TRBV30 with TRBJ1-6, with unresolved D. V gave up 4 bases and J gave up 7 bases, with 26 bases separating them. The germline V gene encodes CDR1 GTSNPN and CDR2 SVGIG (reference sequence). This CDR3 spans 18 amino acids. DNA of the CDR3: TGTGCCTGGATGGGTTTTTTCGCGGGAGTACAGCAGAATTCACCCCTCCACTTT. Its translation: CAWMGFFAGVQQNSPLHF.

The chain is built from TRBV27 and TRBJ2-3; TRBD2 matches at 9 bases. Germline V CDR1 and CDR2: MNHEY, SMNVEV (reference sequence). The V gene end was trimmed by 3 bases and the J gene end by 3 bases; junction bases not matched to a gene: 7. The CDR3 extends over 16 amino acids. The CDR3 loop reads CASSLRRGGLTDTQYF. DNA of the CDR3: TGTGCCAGCAGTTTGCGGCGGGGGGGCCTAACAGATACGCAGTATTTT.

The chain joins TRBV4-2 to TRBJ2-3, with 10 bases aligning to TRBD2. CDR3 length: 18 amino acids. Per germline, CDR1 LGHNA and CDR2 YNFKEQ. J was trimmed by 2 bases and V by 0 bases; bases with no gene match: 8. The CDR3 here is CASSQDYLAGGPTDTQYF. The CDR3 bases are TGTGCCAGCAGCCAAGATTACTTAGCGGGGGGTCCCACAGATACGCAGTATTTT.

CDR3 coding DNA: TGCGCCAGCAGCCCAAGGCCCGGGAGTGACCTTTTCGGGGAGCTGTTTTTT. As protein: CASSPRPGSDLFGELFF. V usage is TRBV4-1 and J usage is TRBJ2-2, with D tentatively TRBD2 (6 bases). CDR1 is MGHRA and CDR2 is YSYEKL in the germline V gene. Trimming stripped 4 bases from V and 7 bases from J, with 22 bases between. CDR3 length: 17 amino acids.

This sequence joins TRBV27 and TRBJ2-5; TRBD1 agrees at 9 bases. The V and J ends lost 4 bases and 2 bases, in that order; junction bases with no gene match: 5. The CDR3 has 15 amino acids. Germline V gives CDR1 MNHEY, CDR2 SMNVEV (reference sequence). CDR3 loop: CASSSYRGLQETQYF. The CDR3 region has the DNA TGTGCCAGCAGTTCATACAGGGGGCTGCAAGAGACCCAGTACTTC.

The rearrangement uses TRBV5-1 and TRBJ1-6; D is unresolved. Germline V CDR1 and CDR2: SGHRS, YFSETQ. The CDR3 runs to 14 residues. V was shortened by 7 bases and J by 9 bases, with 17 bases between the two germline ends. The CDR3 spells CASSSRSSSSPLHF. The CDR3 nucleotides read TGCGCCAGCTCTTCCCGGAGCTCATCTTCACCCCTCCACTTT.

This rearrangement joins TRBV5-6 to TRBJ2-7, with D perhaps TRBD2 (6 bases). Germline V gene data show CDR1 as SGHDT and CDR2 as YYEEEE. This CDR3 contains 14 residues. V lost 2 bases, J lost 6 bases, and 15 bases lay in between. CDR3 sequence (DNA): TGTGCCAGCAGCTTAGGTCTAGCGATAGGCGAGCAGTACTTC. Encoded protein: CASSLGLAIGEQYF.

The count of this clone is one. The genes are TRBV29-1 and TRBJ2-7; D unresolved. Germline CDR1 reads SQVTM; CDR2 reads ANQGSEA. The ends were cut back, 4 bases at V and 6 bases at J, with 16 bases in the middle. The CDR3 consists of 13 residues. The DNA for the CDR3 is TGCAGCGTTGGTTCCGTATTATCTCGCGAGCAGTACTTC. Translation: CSVGSVLSREQYF.

The chain couples TRBV5-1 to TRBJ1-1; possible D gene TRBD1, 5 bases. CDR1 is SGHRS, CDR2 YFSETQ, per germline. This CDR3 is built from 16 residues. Trimming pared 0 bases from V and 3 bases from J, leaving 15 bases between. CDR3 nucleotide sequence: TGCGCCAGCAGCTTGGCCCCAGGGCTAGGGGACACTGAAGCTTTCTTT. Translated: CASSLAPGLGDTEAFF.

The V call is TRBV11-2, the J call TRBJ1-4; D might be TRBD1 (5 bases). The CDR3 extends over 15 amino acids. Germline lookup yields CDR1 SGHAT and CDR2 FQNNGV. V lost 4 bases to trimming and J lost 8 bases, with 17 bases between them. The CDR3 spells CASSYDSHNVEKLFF. The CDR3 DNA sequence: TGTGCCAGCAGCTACGACAGTCATAATGTAGAAAAACTGTTTTTT.

The CDR3 protein is CASSLSSGGPGVNTQYF. The DNA for the CDR3 is TGTGCCAGTAGCCTATCTAGCGGGGGGCCGGGGGTGAATACGCAGTATTTT. This chain joins TRBV19 and TRBJ2-3; TRBD2 aligns across 11 bases. This CDR3 has 17 amino acids. J was trimmed by 7 bases and V by 6 bases; bases with no gene match: 15. Germline V CDR1 and CDR2: LNHDA, SQIVND (reference sequence).

The rearrangement links TRBV11-2 to TRBJ1-3; D is unresolved. The CDR3 has 17 amino acids. The germline V and J ends were trimmed by 4 bases and 2 bases, with 18 bases remaining between them. Germline V gene data show CDR1 as SGHAT and CDR2 as FQNNGV. The DNA for the CDR3 is TGTGCCAGCAGCTCCCCCAACCTGGCAGGAACTGGAAACACCATATATTTT. Protein sequence: CASSSPNLAGTGNTIYF.

The rearrangement links TRBV28 to TRBJ1-1, with 8 bases matching TRBD1. The V and J ends lost 7 bases and 5 bases, in that order; junction bases with no gene match: 9. Germline V gives CDR1 MDHEN, CDR2 SYDVKM. The CDR3 is 14 amino acids. CDR3 in DNA: TGTGCCAGCAACGACTCGGACAGGGATACTGAAGCTTTCTTT. Protein: CASNDSDRDTEAFF.

This clone has just a few counts. The genes are TRBV3-1 (or the pseudogene TRBV3-2) and TRBJ2-7; D possibly corresponds to TRBD1 (5 bases). Trimming removed 3 bases from V and 2 bases from J, with 14 bases in between. CDR3 length equals 15 residues. Germline V gene sequence: CDR1 LGHDT, CDR2 YNNKEL (reference sequence). The CDR3 sequence is CASSQRSTATYEQYF. CDR3 DNA: TGTGCCAGCAGCCAGCGATCGACAGCAACCTACGAGCAGTACTTC.

The sample holds one count of this clone. The V and J genes are TRBV5-8 and TRBJ2-7; maybe TRBD1 (6 bases). V was pared by 4 bases and J by 0 bases, with 8 bases between. Germline V CDR1 and CDR2: SGHTS, YDEGEE. This CDR3 is 13 amino acids long. The chain's CDR3 is CASSTDSSYEQYF. The CDR3 DNA reads as TGTGCCAGCAGCACGGACAGCTCCTACGAGCAGTACTTC.

This clone occurred a few times. The rearrangement links TRBV7-9 to TRBJ1-1; the D gene is possibly TRBD1 (6 bases). The germline gives CDR1 SEHNR, CDR2 FQNEAQ (reference sequence). The V gene lost 3 bases and the J gene lost 10 bases, with 15 bases spanning the gap. This CDR3 region has 13 residues. In DNA form, the CDR3 reads TGTGCCAGCAGCTTCGATACAGGGAGGGGAGCTTTCTTT. Protein sequence: CASSFDTGRGAFF.

V gene TRBV6-5 combines with J gene TRBJ1-2, with 8 bases lining up with TRBD1. V lost 5 bases, J lost 2 bases, and 4 bases stayed unmatched. Germline values: CDR1 MNHEY, CDR2 SVGAGI. The CDR3 is made up of 14 amino acids. CDR3 protein: CASSQGAKNYGYTF. Written as DNA, the CDR3 is TGTGCCAGCAGTCAGGGGGCTAAAAACTATGGCTACACCTTC.

The DNA of the CDR3 is TGTGCCAGCAGCGAACGGCGCCAGGGGGTTGCAAATGAGCAGTTCTTC. Translation: CASSERRQGVANEQFF. The chain employs TRBV3-1 (or the pseudogene TRBV3-2) and TRBJ2-1; 7 bases fit TRBD1. V was clipped by 5 bases and J by 7 bases; unmatched bases: 14. The V gene's germline CDR1 is LGHDT and CDR2 YNNKEL (reference sequence). The CDR3 consists of 16 residues.

This rearrangement joins TRBV18 to TRBJ1-1; the D is unclear. The germline V gene has CDR1 KGHSH and CDR2 LQKENI. V shed 6 bases and J shed 3 bases, with 11 bases lying between them. The CDR3 loop spans 13 amino acids. This chain's CDR3 is CASSRIQDTEAFF. CDR3 bases: TGTGCCAGCTCTCGAATTCAGGACACTGAAGCTTTCTTT.

The chain joins TRBV29-1 to TRBJ1-4; the D is unclear. CDR1 and CDR2 from the germline V gene are SQVTM and ANQGSEA. Trimming took 7 bases from V and 7 from J, leaving 10 bases between them. This CDR3 spans 11 amino acids. CDR3 amino acids: CSATVTEKLFF. The DNA of the CDR3 is TGCAGCGCAACGGTTACTGAAAAACTGTTTTTT.

V gene TRBV18 combines with J gene TRBJ2-3; 10 bases agree with TRBD2. Trimming cost V 5 bases and J 1 base; bases outside gene matches: 3. Germline lookup yields CDR1 KGHSH and CDR2 LQKENI. The CDR3 loop spans 15 amino acids. The CDR3 spells CASSSTSGGTDTQYF. The CDR3 DNA sequence: TGTGCCAGCTCATCTACTAGCGGGGGCACAGATACGCAGTATTTT.

This chain joins TRBV18 and TRBJ1-1, with 8 bases that match TRBD1. The trim removed 0 bases at V and 5 bases at J, leaving 8 bases unmatched. CDR1 KGHSH and CDR2 LQKENI come from the germline V gene. The CDR3 runs to 16 residues. CDR3 residues: CASSPPPGGRVTEAFF. The DNA for the CDR3 is TGTGCCAGCTCACCACCACCAGGGGGCAGGGTTACTGAAGCTTTCTTT.

This chain connects TRBV29-1 to TRBJ1-2; D is unresolved. CDR3 size: 15 residues. Trimming took off 0 bases at V and 0 bases at J, with 11 bases between the two ends. Germline V gene data show CDR1 as SQVTM and CDR2 as ANQGSEA. DNA of the CDR3: TGCAGCGTTGAAGATCCCGTAGTGCCTAACTATGGCTACACCTTC. Its translation: CSVEDPVVPNYGYTF. Using reference TRBV29-1 and TRBJ1-2 for the parts outside the CDR3, the full variable domain is SAVISQKPSRDICQRGTSLTIQCQVDSQVTMMFWYRQQPGQSLTLIATANQGSEATYESGFVIDKFPISRPNLTFSTLTVSNMSPEDSSIYLCSVEDPVVPNYGYTFGSGTRLTVV.

The chain joins TRBV9 to TRBJ1-5, with TRBD1 as a possible D gene (6 bases). Germline loops: CDR1 SGDLS, CDR2 YYNGEE. The CDR3 is 14 residues long. V lost 4 bases, J lost 6 bases, and 14 bases lay in between. The CDR3 sequence: CASSTEEGGQPQHF. The CDR3 DNA follows: TGTGCCAGCAGCACAGAGGAAGGGGGTCAGCCCCAGCATTTT.

The V gene is TRBV5-1, the J gene TRBJ2-7; TRBD2 matches at 8 bases. Germline CDR1 and CDR2: SGHRS and YFSETQ. This CDR3 comprises 16 residues. After removal of 10 bases from V and 7 bases from J, the junction contained 22 bases not matched to a gene. CDR3 sequence reads: CACFRVGGGRGGEQYF. The CDR3 nucleotides read TGCGCCTGTTTTCGCGTTGGGGGGGGCCGGGGGGGGGAGCAGTACTTC.

This clone was seen more than once but under ten times. CDR3 region: CASSLGGSGNQPQHF. The CDR3 DNA reads as TGTGCCAGCAGCTTGGGAGGGTCTGGCAATCAGCCCCAGCATTTT. V is TRBV5-4 and J is TRBJ1-5; D is undetermined. Germline loops: CDR1 SGHNT, CDR2 YYREEE (reference sequence). Trimming stripped 0 bases from V and 2 bases from J, with 9 bases between. CDR3 length equals 15 residues.

This chain uses TRBV2 with TRBJ2-2; 7 nucleotides align to TRBD1. V lost 3 bases and J lost 3; bases outside the gene matches: 16. CDR3 size: 19 residues. Germline V gene sequence: CDR1 SNHLY, CDR2 FYNNEI. The CDR3 here is CASSEPIGTVFSYTGELFF. The CDR3 DNA follows: TGTGCCAGCAGTGAGCCAATTGGGACAGTTTTTTCTTACACCGGGGAGCTGTTTTTT. The whole variable domain, remainder taken from reference TRBV2 and TRBJ2-2, is EPEVTQTPSHQVTQMGQEVILRCVPISNHLYFYWYRQILGQKVEFLVSFYNNEISEKSEIFDDQFSVERPDGSNFTLKIRSTKLEDSAMYFCASSEPIGTVFSYTGELFFGEGSRLTVL.

The CDR3 loop is CASSGRGQGDYNEQFF. Written as DNA, the CDR3 is TGTGCCAGCAGCGGACGGGGACAGGGAGACTACAATGAGCAGTTCTTC. This sequence joins TRBV9 and TRBJ2-1; 9 positions agree with TRBD1. This CDR3 has 16 residues. The V segment lost 3 bases and the J segment 3 bases; nucleotides outside the gene matches: 7. Germline V CDR1 and CDR2: SGDLS, YYNGEE.

The chain recombines TRBV7-2 with TRBJ1-1, with D perhaps TRBD1 (5 bases). There are 13 residues in the CDR3. V lost 5 bases, J lost 5 bases, and 12 bases lay in between. In germline, CDR1 is SGHTA, CDR2 FQGNSA. The CDR3 DNA sequence: TGTGCCAGCAGCCTCAGGGATCGGACTGAAGCTTTCTTT. Protein product: CASSLRDRTEAFF.